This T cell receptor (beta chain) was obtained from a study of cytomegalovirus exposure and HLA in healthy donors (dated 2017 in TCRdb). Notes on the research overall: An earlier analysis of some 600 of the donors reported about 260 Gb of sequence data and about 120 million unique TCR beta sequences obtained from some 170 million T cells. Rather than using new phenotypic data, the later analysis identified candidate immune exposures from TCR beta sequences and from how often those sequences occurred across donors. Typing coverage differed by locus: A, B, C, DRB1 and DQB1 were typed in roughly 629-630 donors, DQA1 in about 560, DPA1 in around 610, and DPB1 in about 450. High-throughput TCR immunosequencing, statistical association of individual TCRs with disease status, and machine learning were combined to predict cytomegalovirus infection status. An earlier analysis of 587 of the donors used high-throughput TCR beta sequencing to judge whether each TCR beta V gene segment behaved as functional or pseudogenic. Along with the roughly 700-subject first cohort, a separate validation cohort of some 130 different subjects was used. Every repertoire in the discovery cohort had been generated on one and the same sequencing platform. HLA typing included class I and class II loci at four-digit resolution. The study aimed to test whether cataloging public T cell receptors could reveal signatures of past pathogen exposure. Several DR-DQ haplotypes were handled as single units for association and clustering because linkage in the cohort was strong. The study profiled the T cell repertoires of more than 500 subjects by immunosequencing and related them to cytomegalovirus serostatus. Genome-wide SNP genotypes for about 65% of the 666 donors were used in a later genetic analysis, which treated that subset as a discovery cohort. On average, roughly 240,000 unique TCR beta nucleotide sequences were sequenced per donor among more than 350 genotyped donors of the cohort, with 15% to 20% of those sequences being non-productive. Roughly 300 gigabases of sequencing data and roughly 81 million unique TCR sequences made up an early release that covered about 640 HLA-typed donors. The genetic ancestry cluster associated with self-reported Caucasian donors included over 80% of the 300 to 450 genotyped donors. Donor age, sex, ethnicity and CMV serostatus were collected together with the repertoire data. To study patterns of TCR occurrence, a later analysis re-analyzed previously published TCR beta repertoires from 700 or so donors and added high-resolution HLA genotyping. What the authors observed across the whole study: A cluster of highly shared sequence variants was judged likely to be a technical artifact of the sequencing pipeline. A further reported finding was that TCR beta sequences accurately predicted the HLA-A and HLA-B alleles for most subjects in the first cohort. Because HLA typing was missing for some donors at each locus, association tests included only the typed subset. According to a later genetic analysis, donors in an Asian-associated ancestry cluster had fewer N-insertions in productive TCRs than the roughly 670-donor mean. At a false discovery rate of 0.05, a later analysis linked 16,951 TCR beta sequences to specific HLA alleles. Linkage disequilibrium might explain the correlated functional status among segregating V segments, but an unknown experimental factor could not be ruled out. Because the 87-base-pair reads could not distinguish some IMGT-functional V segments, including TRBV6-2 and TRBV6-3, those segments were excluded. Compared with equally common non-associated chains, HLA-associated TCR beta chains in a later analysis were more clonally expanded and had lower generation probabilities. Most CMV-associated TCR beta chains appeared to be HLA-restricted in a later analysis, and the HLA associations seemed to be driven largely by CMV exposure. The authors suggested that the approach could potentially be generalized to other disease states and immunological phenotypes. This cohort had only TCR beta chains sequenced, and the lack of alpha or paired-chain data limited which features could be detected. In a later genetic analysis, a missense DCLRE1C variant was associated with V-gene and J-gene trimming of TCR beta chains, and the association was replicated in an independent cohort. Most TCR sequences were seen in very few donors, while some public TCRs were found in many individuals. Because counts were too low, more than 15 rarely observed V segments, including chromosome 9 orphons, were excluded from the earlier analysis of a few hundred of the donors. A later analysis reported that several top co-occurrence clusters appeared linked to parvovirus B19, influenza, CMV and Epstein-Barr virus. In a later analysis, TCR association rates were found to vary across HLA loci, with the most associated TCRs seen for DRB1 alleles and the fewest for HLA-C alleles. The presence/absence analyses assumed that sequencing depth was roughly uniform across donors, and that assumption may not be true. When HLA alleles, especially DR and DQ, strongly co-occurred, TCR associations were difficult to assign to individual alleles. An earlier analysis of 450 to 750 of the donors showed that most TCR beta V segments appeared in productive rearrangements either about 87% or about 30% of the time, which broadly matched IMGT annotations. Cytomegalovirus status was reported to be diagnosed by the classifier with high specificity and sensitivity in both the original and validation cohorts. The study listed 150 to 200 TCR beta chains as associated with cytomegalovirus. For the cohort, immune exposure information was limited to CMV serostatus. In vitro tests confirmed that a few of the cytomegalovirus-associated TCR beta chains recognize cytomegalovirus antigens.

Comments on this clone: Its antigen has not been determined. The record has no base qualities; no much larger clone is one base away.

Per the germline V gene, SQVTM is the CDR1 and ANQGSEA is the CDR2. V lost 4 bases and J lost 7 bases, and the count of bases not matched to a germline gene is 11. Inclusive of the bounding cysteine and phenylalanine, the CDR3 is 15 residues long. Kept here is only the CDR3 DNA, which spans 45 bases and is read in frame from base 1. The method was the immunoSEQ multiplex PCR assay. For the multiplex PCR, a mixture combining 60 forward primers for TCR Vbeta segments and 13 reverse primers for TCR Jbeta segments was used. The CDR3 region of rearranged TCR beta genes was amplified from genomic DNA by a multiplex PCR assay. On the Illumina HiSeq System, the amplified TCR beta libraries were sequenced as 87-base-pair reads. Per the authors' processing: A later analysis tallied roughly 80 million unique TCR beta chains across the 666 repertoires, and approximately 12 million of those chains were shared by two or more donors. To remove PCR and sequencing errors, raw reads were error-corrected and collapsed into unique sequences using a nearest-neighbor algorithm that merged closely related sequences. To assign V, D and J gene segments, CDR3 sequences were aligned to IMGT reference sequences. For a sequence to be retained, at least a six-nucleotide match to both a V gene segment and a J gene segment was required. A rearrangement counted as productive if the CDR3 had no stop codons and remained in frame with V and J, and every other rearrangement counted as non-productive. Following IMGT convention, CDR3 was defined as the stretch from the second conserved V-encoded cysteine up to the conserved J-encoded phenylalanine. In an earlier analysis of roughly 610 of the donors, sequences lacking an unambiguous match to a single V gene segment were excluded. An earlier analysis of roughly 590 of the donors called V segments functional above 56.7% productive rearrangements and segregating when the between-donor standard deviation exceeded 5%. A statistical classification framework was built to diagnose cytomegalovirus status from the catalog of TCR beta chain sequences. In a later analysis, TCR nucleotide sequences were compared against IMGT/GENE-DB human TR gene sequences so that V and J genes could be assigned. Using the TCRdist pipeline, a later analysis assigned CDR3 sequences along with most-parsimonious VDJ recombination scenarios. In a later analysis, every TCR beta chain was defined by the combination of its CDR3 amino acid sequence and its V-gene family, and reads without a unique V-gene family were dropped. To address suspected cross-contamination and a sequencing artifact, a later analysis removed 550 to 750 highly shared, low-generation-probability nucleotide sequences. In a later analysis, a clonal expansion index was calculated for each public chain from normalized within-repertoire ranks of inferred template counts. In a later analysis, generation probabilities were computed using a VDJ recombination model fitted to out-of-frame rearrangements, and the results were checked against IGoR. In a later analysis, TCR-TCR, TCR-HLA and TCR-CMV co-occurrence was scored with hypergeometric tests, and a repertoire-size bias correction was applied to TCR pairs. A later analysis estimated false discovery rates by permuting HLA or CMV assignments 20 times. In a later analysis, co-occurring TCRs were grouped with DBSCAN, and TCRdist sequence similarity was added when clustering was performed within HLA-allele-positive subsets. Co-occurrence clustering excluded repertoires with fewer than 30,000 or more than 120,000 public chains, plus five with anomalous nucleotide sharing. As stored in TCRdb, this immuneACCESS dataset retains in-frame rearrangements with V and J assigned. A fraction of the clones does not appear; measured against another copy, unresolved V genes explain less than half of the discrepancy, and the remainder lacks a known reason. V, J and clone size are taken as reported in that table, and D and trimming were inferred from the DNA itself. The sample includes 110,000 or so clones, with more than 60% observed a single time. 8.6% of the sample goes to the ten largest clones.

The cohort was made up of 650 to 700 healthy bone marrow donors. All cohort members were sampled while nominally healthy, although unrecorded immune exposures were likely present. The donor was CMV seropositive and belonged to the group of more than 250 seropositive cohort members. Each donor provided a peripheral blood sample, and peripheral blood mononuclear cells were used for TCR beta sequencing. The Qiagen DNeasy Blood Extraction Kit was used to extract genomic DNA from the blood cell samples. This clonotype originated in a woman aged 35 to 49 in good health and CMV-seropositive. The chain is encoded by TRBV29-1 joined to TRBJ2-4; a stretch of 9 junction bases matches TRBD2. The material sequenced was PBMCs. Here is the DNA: TGCAGCGTTGGTGGCTTAGCGGGAGACGTGAACATTCAGTACTTC. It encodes CSVGGLAGDVNIQYF.